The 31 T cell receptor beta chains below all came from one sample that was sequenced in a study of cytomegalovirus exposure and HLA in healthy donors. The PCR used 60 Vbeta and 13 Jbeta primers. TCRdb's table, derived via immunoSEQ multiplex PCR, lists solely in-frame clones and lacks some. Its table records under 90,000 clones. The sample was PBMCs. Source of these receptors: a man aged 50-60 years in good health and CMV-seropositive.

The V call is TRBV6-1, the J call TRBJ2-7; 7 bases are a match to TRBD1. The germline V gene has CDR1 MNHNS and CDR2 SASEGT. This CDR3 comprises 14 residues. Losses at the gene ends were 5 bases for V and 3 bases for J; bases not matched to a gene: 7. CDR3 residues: CASSSGQVGYEQYV. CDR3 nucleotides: TGTGCCAGCAGTTCAGGACAGGTGGGCTACGAGCAGTACGTC.

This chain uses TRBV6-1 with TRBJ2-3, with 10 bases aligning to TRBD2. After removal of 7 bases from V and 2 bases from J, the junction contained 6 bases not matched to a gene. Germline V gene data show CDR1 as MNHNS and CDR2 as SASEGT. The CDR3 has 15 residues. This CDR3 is CASTSAGGITDTQYF. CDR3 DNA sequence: TGTGCCAGCACCTCAGCGGGAGGGATCACAGATACGCAGTATTTT.

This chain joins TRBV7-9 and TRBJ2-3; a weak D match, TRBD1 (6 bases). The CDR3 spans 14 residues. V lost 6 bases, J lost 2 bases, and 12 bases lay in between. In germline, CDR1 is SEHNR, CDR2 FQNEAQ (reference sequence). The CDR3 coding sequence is TGTGCCAGCAGTTTGGACAGCCACACAGATACGCAGTATTTT. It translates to CASSLDSHTDTQYF.

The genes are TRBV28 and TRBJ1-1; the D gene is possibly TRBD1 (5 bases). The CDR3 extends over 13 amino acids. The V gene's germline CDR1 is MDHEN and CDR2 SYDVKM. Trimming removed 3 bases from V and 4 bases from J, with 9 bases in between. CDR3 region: CASSLEGPTEAFF. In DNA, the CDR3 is TGTGCCAGCAGTTTGGAGGGGCCCACTGAAGCTTTCTTT.

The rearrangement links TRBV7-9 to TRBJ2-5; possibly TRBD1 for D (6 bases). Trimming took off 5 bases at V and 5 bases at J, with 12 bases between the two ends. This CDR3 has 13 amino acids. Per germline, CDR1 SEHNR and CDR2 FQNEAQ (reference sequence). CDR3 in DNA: TGTGCCAGCAGCCCCACAGGGTGGGAGACCCAGTACTTC. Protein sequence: CASSPTGWETQYF.

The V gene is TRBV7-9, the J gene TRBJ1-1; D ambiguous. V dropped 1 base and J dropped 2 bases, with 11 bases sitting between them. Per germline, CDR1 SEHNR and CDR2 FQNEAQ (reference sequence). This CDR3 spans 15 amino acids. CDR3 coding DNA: TGTGCCAGCAGCTTAGATGGAGGGTTCAACACTGAAGCTTTCTTT. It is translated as CASSLDGGFNTEAFF.

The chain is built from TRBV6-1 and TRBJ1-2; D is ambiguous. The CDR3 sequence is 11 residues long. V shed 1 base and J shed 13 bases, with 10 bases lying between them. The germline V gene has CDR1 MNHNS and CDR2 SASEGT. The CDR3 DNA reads TGTGCCAGCAGTGAAGATGAGGGTCTCACCTTC. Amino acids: CASSEDEGLTF.

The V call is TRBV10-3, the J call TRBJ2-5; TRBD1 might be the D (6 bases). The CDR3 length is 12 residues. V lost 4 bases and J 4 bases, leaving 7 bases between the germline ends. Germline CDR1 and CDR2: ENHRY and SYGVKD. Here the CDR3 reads CAISGGGETQYF. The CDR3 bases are TGTGCCATCAGTGGAGGGGGAGAGACCCAGTACTTC.

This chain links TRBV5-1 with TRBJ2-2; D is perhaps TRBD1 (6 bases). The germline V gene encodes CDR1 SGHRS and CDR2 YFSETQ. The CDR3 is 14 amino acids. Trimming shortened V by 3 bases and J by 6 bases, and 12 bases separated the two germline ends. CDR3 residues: CASSSNRESGELFF. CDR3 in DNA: TGCGCCAGCAGCTCAAACAGGGAATCCGGGGAGCTGTTTTTT.

The CDR3 coding sequence is TGTGCCAGTTCGCTAATGGGCAGGGGGTGGTTAGATACGCAGTATTTT. It codes for CASSLMGRGWLDTQYF. This sequence joins TRBV19 and TRBJ2-3; TRBD1 agrees at 7 bases. Trimming removed 8 bases from V and 5 bases from J; junction bases left unmatched: 16. The CDR3 consists of 16 residues. Looked up from germline, CDR1 is LNHDA and CDR2 is SQIVND (reference sequence). The full variable domain, rest sourced from reference TRBV19 and TRBJ2-3, is DGGITQSPKYLFRKEGQNVTLSCEQNLNHDAMYWYRQDPGQGLRLIYYSQIVNDFQKGDIAEGYSVSREKKESFPLTVTSAQKNPTAFYLCASSLMGRGWLDTQYFGPGTRLTVL.

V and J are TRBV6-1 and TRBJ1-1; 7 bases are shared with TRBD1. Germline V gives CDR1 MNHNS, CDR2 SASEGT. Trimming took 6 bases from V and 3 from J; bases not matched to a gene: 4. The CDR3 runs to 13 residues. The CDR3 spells CASRSGQYTEAFF. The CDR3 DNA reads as TGTGCCAGCAGATCGGGACAGTACACTGAAGCTTTCTTT.

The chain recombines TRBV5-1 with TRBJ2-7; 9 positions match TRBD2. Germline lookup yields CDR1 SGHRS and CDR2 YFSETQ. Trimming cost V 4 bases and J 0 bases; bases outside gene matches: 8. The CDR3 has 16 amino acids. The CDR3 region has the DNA TGCGCCAGCAGCGGTACTCTAGCGGGACTCTCCTACGAGCAGTACTTC. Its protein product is CASSGTLAGLSYEQYF.

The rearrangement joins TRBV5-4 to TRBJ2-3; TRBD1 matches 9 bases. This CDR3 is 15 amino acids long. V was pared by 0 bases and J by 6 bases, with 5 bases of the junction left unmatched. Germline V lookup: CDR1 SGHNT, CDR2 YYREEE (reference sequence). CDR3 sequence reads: CASSLGDRAVDTQYF. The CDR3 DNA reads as TGTGCCAGCAGCTTGGGGGACAGGGCTGTTGATACGCAGTATTTT. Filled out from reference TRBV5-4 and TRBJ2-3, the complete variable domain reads ETGVTQSPTHLIKTRGQQVTLRCSSQSGHNTVSWYQQALGQGPQFIFQYYREEENGRGNFPPRFSGLQFPNYSSELNVNALELDDSALYLCASSLGDRAVDTQYFGPGTRLTVL.

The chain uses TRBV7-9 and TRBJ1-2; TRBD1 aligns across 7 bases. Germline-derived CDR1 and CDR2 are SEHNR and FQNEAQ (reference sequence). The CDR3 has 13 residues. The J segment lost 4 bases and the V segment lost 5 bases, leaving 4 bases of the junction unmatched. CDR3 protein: CASSGRQGYGYTF. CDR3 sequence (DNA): TGTGCCAGCAGCGGGCGACAGGGCTATGGCTACACCTTC.

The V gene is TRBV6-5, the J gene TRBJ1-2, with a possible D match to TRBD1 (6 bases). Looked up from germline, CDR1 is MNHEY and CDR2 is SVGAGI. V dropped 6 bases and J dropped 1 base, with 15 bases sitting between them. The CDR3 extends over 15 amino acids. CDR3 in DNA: TGTGCCAGCAGGGGGGCAGGTCCGATTAACTATGGCTACACCTTC. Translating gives CASRGAGPINYGYTF.

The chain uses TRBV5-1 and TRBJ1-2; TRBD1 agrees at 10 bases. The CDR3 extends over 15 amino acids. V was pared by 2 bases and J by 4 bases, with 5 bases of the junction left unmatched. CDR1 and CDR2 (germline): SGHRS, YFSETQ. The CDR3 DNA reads TGCGCCAGCAGCTTCAGGGACAGGGGAGTCTATGGCTACACCTTC. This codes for CASSFRDRGVYGYTF.

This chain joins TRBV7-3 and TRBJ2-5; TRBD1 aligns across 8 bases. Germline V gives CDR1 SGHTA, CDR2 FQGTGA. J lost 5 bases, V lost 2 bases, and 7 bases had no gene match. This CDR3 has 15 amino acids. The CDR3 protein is CASSLVPGGGETQYF. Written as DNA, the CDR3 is TGTGCCAGCAGCTTAGTCCCAGGGGGCGGGGAGACCCAGTACTTC.

The CDR3 sequence: CAISARTGNYEQYV. CDR3 nucleotides: TGTGCCATCAGTGCACGGACAGGGAATTACGAGCAGTACGTC. The rearrangement links TRBV10-3 to TRBJ2-7, with 8 bases that match TRBD1. J lost 4 bases, V lost 4 bases, and 6 bases had no gene match. CDR1 is ENHRY, CDR2 SYGVKD, per germline. CDR3 length: 14 residues.

The CDR3 region is CASSYSQQGQTGAFF. Here the CDR3 DNA reads TGTGCCAGCAGTTACTCCCAGCAGGGCCAAACGGGAGCTTTCTTT. The chain links TRBV6-6 to TRBJ1-1; D is perhaps TRBD1 (5 bases). The V gene's germline CDR1 is MNHNY and CDR2 SVGAGI (reference sequence). V dropped 0 bases and J dropped 10 bases, with 18 bases sitting between them. CDR3 length: 15 amino acids.

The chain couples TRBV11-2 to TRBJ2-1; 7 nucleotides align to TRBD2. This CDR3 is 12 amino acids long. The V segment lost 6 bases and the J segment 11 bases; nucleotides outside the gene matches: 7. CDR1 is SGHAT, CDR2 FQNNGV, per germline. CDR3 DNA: TGTGCCAGCAGTCCCACTAGCGCGAAGCAGTTCTTC. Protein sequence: CASSPTSAKQFF.

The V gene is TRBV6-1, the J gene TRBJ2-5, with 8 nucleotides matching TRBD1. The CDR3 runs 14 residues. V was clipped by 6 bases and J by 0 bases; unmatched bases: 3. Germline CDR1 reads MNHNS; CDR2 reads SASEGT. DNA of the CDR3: TGTGCCAGCAGCCTGACAGGGGACCAAGAGACCCAGTACTTC. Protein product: CASSLTGDQETQYF.

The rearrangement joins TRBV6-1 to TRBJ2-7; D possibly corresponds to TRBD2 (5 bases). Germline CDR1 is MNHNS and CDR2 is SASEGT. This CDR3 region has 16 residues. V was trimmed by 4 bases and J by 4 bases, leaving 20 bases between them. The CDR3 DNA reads TGTGCCAGCAGTGGTAGGACCGGGGAGAGCTTTTACGAGCAGTACGTC. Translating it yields CASSGRTGESFYEQYV.

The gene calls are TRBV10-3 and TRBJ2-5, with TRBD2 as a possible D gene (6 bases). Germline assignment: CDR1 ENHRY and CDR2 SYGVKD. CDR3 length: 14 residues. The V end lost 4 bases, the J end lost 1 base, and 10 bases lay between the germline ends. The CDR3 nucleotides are TGTGCCATCAGTGTGGAGGGGACCCAAGAGACCCAGTACTTC. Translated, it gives CAISVEGTQETQYF.

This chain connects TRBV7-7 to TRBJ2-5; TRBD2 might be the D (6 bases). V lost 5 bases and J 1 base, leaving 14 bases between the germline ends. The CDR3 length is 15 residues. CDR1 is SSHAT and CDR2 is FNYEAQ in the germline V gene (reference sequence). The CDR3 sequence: CASSPLDSGQETQYF. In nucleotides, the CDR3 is TGTGCCAGCAGCCCCCTGGATAGCGGCCAAGAGACCCAGTACTTC.

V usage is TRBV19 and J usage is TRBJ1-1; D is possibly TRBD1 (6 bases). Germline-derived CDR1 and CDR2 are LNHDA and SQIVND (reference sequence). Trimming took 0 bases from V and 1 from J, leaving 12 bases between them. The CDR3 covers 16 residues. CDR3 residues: CASSIDPEGQNTEAFF. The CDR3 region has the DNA TGTGCCAGTAGTATAGATCCTGAGGGACAGAACACTGAAGCTTTCTTT.

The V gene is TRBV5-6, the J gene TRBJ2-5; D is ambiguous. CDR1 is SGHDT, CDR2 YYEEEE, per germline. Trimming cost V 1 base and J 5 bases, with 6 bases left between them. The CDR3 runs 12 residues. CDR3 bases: TGTGCCAGCAGCTTGCTAGAGGAGACCCAGTACTTC. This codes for CASSLLEETQYF.

The CDR3 region is CASSERSGGEVSSYNEQFF. CDR3 sequence (DNA): TGTGCCAGCAGTGAAAGGAGCGGGGGGGAGGTTAGCTCCTACAATGAGCAGTTCTTC. The chain carries TRBV6-1 and TRBJ2-1; 10 bases map to TRBD2. The CDR3 has 19 amino acids. Germline V gene lookup returns CDR1 MNHNS and CDR2 SASEGT. V gave up 2 bases and J gave up 0 bases; unmatched junction bases: 10.

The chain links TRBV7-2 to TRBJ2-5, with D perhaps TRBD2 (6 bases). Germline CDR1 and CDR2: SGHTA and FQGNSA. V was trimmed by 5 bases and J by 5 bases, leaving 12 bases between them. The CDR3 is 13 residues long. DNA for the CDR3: TGTGCCAGCAGCCCCCGGGCGGGGGAGACCCAGTACTTC. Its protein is CASSPRAGETQYF.

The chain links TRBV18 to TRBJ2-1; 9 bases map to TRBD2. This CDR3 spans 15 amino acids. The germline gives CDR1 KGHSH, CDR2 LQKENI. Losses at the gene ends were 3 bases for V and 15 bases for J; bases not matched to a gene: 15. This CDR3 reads CASSPPGGGGREVFF. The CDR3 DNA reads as TGTGCCAGCTCACCCCCCGGCGGAGGCGGGAGGGAGGTGTTCTTC.

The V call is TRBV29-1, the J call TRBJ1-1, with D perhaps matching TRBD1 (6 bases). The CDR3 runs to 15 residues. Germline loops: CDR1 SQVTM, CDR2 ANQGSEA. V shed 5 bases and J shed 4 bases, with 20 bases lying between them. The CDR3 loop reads CSVLQGSVGGTEAFF. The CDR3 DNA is TGCAGCGTTCTACAGGGATCAGTCGGTGGCACTGAAGCTTTCTTT.

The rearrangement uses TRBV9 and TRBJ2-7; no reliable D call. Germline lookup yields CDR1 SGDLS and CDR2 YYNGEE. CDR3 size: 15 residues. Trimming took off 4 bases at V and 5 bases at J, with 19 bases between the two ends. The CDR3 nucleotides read TGTGCCAGCAGCCCGCGGAGAAGGCTAGGTGACGAGCAGTACTTC. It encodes CASSPRRRLGDEQYF.